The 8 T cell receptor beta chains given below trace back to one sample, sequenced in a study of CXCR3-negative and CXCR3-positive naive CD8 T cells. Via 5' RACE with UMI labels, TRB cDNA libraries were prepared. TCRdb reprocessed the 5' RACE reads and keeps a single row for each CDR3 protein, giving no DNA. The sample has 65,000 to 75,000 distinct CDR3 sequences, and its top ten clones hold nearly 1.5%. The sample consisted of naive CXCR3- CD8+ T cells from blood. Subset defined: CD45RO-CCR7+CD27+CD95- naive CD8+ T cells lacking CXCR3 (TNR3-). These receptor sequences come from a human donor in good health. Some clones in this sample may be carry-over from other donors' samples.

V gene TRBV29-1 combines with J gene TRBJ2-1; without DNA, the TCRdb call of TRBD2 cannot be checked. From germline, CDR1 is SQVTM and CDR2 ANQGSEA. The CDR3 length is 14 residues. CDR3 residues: CSAPGTSGYNEQFF.

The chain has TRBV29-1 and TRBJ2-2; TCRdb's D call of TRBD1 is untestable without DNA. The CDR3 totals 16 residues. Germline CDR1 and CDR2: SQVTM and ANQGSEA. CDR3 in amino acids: CSVEEAGTARAGELFF.

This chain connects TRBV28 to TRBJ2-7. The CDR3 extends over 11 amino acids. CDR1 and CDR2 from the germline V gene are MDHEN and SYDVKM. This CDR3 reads CVSSLDYEQYF.

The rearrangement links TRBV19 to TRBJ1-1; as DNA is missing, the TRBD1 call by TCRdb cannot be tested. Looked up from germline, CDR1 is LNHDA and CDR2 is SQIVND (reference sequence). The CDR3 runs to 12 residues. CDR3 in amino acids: CASSIGQAEAFF. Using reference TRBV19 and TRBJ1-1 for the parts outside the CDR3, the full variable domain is DGGITQSPKYLFRKEGQNVTLSCEQNLNHDAMYWYRQDPGQGLRLIYYSQIVNDFQKGDIAEGYSVSREKKESFPLTVTSAQKNPTAFYLCASSIGQAEAFFGQGTRLTVV.

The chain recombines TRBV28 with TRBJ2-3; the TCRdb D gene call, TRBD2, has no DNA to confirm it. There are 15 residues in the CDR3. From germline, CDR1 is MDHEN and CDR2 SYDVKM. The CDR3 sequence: CASSPSGFLTDTQYF.

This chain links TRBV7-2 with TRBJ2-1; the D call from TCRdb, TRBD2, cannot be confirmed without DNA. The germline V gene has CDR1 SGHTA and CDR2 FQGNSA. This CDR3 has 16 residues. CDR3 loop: CASSSGEGPAYNEQFF.

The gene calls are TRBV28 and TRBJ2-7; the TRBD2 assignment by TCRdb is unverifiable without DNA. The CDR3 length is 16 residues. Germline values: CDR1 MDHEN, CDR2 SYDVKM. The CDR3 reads CASSSHRGGVHYEQYF.

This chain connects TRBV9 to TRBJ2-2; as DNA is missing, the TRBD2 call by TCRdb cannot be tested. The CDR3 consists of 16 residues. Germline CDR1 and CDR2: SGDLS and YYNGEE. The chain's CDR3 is CASSTMREWSTGELFF.